The 18 T cell receptor beta chains given below trace back to one sample, sequenced in a study of human T cells and chemical hapten exposure. The sample's time point: pre-sensitization, week 0. Treatment described: therapeutic diphenylcyclopropenone sensitization with weekly scalp DPC. TCRdb re-called the RACE reads through MiXCR, storing one row per CDR3 protein. In the table there are about 260,000 distinct CDR3 sequences, roughly 8.9% of which are singletons. The sample was whole blood, taken in connection with sensitization to the hapten diphenylcyclopropenone (DPC). These receptor sequences come from a woman in her forties with alopecia areata. Some clones in this sample may be carry-over from other donors' samples.

This clonotype was counted many times. The chain employs TRBV10-3 and TRBJ2-7; 10 bases agree with TRBD2. This CDR3 has 15 amino acids. Per the germline V gene, CDR1 is ENHRY and CDR2 is SYGVKD. The V and J ends lost 0 bases and 11 bases, in that order; junction bases with no gene match: 10. The CDR3 sequence is CAISESGLAGDEEYF. In DNA, the CDR3 is TGTGCCATCAGTGAGTCGGGGCTAGCGGGAGACGAAGAGTACTTC.

The chain is built from TRBV5-5 and TRBJ2-1; the match to TRBD2 covers 10 bases. The trim removed 2 bases at V and 2 bases at J, leaving 4 bases unmatched. CDR3 length: 16 amino acids. CDR1 and CDR2 from the germline V gene are SGHKS and YYEKEE (reference sequence). In DNA, the CDR3 is TGTGCCAGCAGCTTAGCGGGAGGGCCGCCCTACAATGAGCAGTTCTTC. As protein: CASSLAGGPPYNEQFF.

The V gene is TRBV20-1, the J gene TRBJ2-4; D call uncertain. Trimming removed 6 bases from V and 0 bases from J, with 9 bases in between. Germline values: CDR1 DFQATT, CDR2 SNEGSKA (reference sequence). The CDR3 has 13 amino acids. CDR3: CSAPRTAKNIQYF. CDR3 DNA: TGCAGTGCACCCCGGACAGCCAAAAACATTCAGTACTTC.

The V gene is TRBV6-5, the J gene TRBJ2-7; 12 nucleotides match TRBD2. This CDR3 is built from 14 residues. The V segment lost 5 bases and the J segment 7 bases; nucleotides outside the gene matches: 6. CDR1 and CDR2 from the germline V gene are MNHEY and SVGAGI. The CDR3 region has the DNA TGTGCCAGCAGTCGACTAGCGGGAGCCGGGGAGCAGTACTTC. This codes for CASSRLAGAGEQYF.

The chain uses TRBV2 and TRBJ2-2; the match to TRBD1 covers 7 bases. The CDR3 is made up of 17 amino acids. CDR1 SNHLY and CDR2 FYNNEI come from the germline V gene. Trimming took 5 bases from V and 2 from J; bases not matched to a gene: 11. DNA of the CDR3: TGTGCCAGCAGTTTTGACAGGGCCTCTCTAAACACCGGGGAGCTGTTTTTT. Protein: CASSFDRASLNTGELFF.

In its sample, this clonotype was seen many times. V usage is TRBV2 and J usage is TRBJ1-1, with D possibly matching TRBD1 (5 bases). Germline CDR1 and CDR2: SNHLY and FYNNEI. This CDR3 region has 13 residues. V lost 7 bases and J lost 1, with 10 bases in between. CDR3 nucleotide sequence: TGTGCCAGCAACCAAGACAGGAACACTGAAGCTTTCTTT. Its translation: CASNQDRNTEAFF.

A few counts support this clonotype. The rearrangement joins TRBV7-6 to TRBJ1-1, with D tentatively TRBD1 (5 bases). CDR1 and CDR2 (germline): SGHVS, FNYEAQ. V was trimmed by 5 bases and J by 1 base, leaving 14 bases between them. This CDR3 contains 15 residues. CDR3 DNA: TGTGCCAGCAGCCCACTGGGCAGGGCGAACACTGAAGCTTTCTTT. Amino acids: CASSPLGRANTEAFF.

This clonotype was picked up a small number of times. V usage is TRBV15 and J usage is TRBJ2-7; TRBD2 is a possible D gene (6 bases). The CDR3 spans 13 residues. Germline CDR1 is LNHNV and CDR2 is YYDKDF (reference sequence). Trimming pared 6 bases from V and 4 bases from J, leaving 13 bases between. The chain's CDR3 is CATSSGSIYEQYF. The DNA for the CDR3 is TGTGCCACCAGTAGCGGTTCGATTTACGAGCAGTACTTC.

This clonotype was observed a handful of times. The chain couples TRBV9 to TRBJ2-3; tentative D call: TRBD1 (5 bases). Germline V CDR1 and CDR2: SGDLS, YYNGEE. The CDR3 totals 14 residues. The V gene lost 0 bases and the J gene lost 5 bases, with 10 bases spanning the gap. DNA for the CDR3: TGTGCCAGCAGCGTAGACAGGCTCAAAGATACGCAGTATTTT. It translates to CASSVDRLKDTQYF.

There are a few counts of this clonotype. Relative to the germline gene, one junction end is altered; a read error may explain this. The V gene is TRBV18, the J gene TRBJ2-2; D perhaps matches TRBD1 (6 bases). Looked up from germline, CDR1 is KGHSH and CDR2 is LQKENI. The CDR3 loop spans 17 amino acids. The chain's CDR3 is CASSEIQGLWNAGELFF. DNA of the CDR3: TGTGCCAGCTCCGAGATACAGGGCCTGTGGAACGCCGGGGAGCTGTTTTTT.

The rearrangement uses TRBV6-5 and TRBJ1-3, with D perhaps matching TRBD1 (5 bases). Trimming stripped 0 bases from V and 0 bases from J, with 12 bases between. Per the germline V gene, CDR1 is MNHEY and CDR2 is SVGAGI. The CDR3 loop spans 17 amino acids. The CDR3 sequence is CASSYSKDGTSGNTIYF. The CDR3 DNA sequence: TGTGCCAGCAGTTACTCCAAGGACGGGACCTCTGGAAACACCATATATTTT.

This clonotype turned up a few times. The rearrangement joins TRBV10-2 to TRBJ1-5; 9 bases agree with TRBD1. There are 15 residues in the CDR3. With V trimmed by 0 bases and J by 7 bases, 4 bases remained unmatched. Germline V gives CDR1 WSHSY, CDR2 SAAADI. CDR3 coding DNA: TGCGCCAGCAGTGAGTCACAGGGGGCTGGCCAGCCCCAGCATTTT. Protein product: CASSESQGAGQPQHF.

This clonotype was observed at least ten times. This chain connects TRBV7-9 to TRBJ1-4; no clear D gene. Trimming removed 2 bases from V and 4 bases from J, with 8 bases in between. The CDR3 loop spans 14 amino acids. Germline CDR1 SEHNR, CDR2 FQNEAQ (reference sequence). The DNA of the CDR3 is TGTGCCAGCAGCTTAAGCGCCAGTAATGAAAAACTGTTTTTT. It yields the protein CASSLSASNEKLFF.

The V and J genes are TRBV20-1 and TRBJ2-2, with TRBD2 identical over 8 bases. The germline gives CDR1 DFQATT, CDR2 SNEGSKA (reference sequence). V trimming: 0 bases; J trimming: 6 bases; junction bases outside the gene matches: 3. CDR3 length equals 14 residues. In DNA form, the CDR3 reads TGCAGTGCTAGAGATGGAGCGGGAGCCGGGGAGCTGTTTTTT. As protein: CSARDGAGAGELFF.

This rearrangement joins TRBV5-1 to TRBJ2-4; TRBD2 matches 8 bases. Germline assignment: CDR1 SGHRS and CDR2 YFSETQ. The J segment lost 1 base and the V segment lost 7 bases, leaving 4 bases of the junction unmatched. The CDR3 spans 14 residues. CDR3 amino acids: CASAGGDAKNIQYF. The CDR3 DNA reads as TGCGCCAGCGCGGGAGGAGACGCCAAAAACATTCAGTACTTC. Together with reference TRBV5-1 and TRBJ2-4, the CDR3 gives the full variable domain: KAGVTQTPRYLIKTRGQQVTLSCSPISGHRSVSWYQQTPGQGLQFLFEYFSETQRNKGNFPGRFSGRQFSNSRSEMNVSTLELGDSALYLCASAGGDAKNIQYFGAGTRLSVL.

Ten or more counts support this clonotype. This chain joins TRBV28 and TRBJ2-5, with TRBD2 identical over 13 bases. CDR3 size: 16 residues. The trim removed 5 bases at V and 6 bases at J, leaving 9 bases unmatched. Germline lookup yields CDR1 MDHEN and CDR2 SYDVKM. The CDR3 region is CASSPPGTSGKKTQYF. In nucleotides, the CDR3 is TGTGCCAGCAGTCCCCCTGGGACTAGCGGGAAGAAGACCCAGTACTTC.

This clonotype was counted only a few times. This rearrangement joins TRBV7-4 to TRBJ2-7; D uncertain. Trimming took 2 bases from V and 6 from J, leaving 14 bases between them. The CDR3 has 14 amino acids. Germline loops: CDR1 SGHVT, CDR2 SQSDAQ. The CDR3 spells CASSLSRFLLEQYF. The CDR3 DNA follows: TGTGCCAGCAGCTTAAGCCGTTTCCTCCTCGAGCAGTACTTC.

This chain links TRBV20-1 with TRBJ1-5; 7 bases fit TRBD1. Losses at the gene ends were 0 bases for V and 5 bases for J; bases not matched to a gene: 4. Germline V gives CDR1 DFQATT, CDR2 SNEGSKA (reference sequence). CDR3 size: 14 residues. The CDR3 region is CSARDSQGDQPQHF. CDR3 sequence (DNA): TGCAGTGCTAGAGATAGTCAGGGGGATCAGCCCCAGCATTTT.